This T cell receptor beta chain was recovered during a study of blood T cell repertoires in COVID-19. Overall study context: Donors in the United States, Italy and Spain gave samples during acute or convalescent COVID-19. PBMCs, B-cell-depleted T cells, or T cells provided the cDNA or gDNA that made up the material.

Per the study methods: Cell counts per sample came from amplifying reference gene primers. This table comes from immunoSEQ multiplex PCR, and its TCRdb copy is limited to in-frame clones, with some not included. V, J and clone size are those of that table, while D and trimming were read from the DNA. Among roughly 88,000 clones, around nine tenths were seen once, and the ten largest hold approximately 16%. Seattle cases were enrolled at active infection and followed longitudinally. From germline, CDR1 is LGHNA and CDR2 YSLEER. This CDR3 spans 15 amino acids. Between the trimmed V and J ends, which lost 1 base and 5 bases, there was a span of 14 bases.

This TCR was recovered from a woman aged 55 to 70 with COVID-19, enrolled during active disease. The chain couples TRBV4-3 to TRBJ1-2; maybe TRBD1 (6 bases). The sequenced sample was peripheral blood. CDR3 in DNA: TGCGCCAGCAGCCAAGCGAGGACAGCGAAATATGGCTACACCTTC. Translating it yields CASSQARTAKYGYTF.